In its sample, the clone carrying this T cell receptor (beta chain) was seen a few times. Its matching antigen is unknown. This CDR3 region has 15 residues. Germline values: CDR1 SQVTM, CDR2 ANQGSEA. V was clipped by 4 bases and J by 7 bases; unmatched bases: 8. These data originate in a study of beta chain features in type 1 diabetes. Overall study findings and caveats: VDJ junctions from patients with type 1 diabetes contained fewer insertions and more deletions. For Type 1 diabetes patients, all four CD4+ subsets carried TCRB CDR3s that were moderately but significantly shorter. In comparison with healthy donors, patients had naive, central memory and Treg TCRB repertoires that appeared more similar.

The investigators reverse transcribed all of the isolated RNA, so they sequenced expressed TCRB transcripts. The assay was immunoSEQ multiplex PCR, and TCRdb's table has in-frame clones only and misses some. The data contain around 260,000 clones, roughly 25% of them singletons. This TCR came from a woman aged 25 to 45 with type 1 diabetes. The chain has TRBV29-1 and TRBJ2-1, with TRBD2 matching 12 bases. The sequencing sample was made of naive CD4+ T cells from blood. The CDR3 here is CSVGPRTSGTNEQFF. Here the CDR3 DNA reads TGCAGCGTTGGCCCCAGGACTAGCGGGACGAATGAGCAGTTCTTC.